The 32 T cell receptor beta chains listed next were all sequenced from one sample in a study of blood T cells in healthy people across ages. A second PCR of 7 to 11 cycles used a sample-barcoded 5' primer and a J-beta primer mix. Using its own MiXCR run on the 5' RACE reads, TCRdb lists one record per CDR3 protein. This table holds approximately 680,000 distinct CDR3 sequences, 32% found once. Sequencing used blood. The receptors stem from a woman of 80 years or more in good health.

This clonotype was found a few times. This chain uses TRBV20-1 with TRBJ2-1; 7 bases align to TRBD2. The length of the CDR3 is 14 residues. Per the germline V gene, CDR1 is DFQATT and CDR2 is SNEGSKA (reference sequence). Unmatched junction bases numbered 5, after V lost 3 bases and J lost 3 bases. CDR3: CSASTGGLYNEQFF. The CDR3 DNA reads as TGCAGTGCTAGCACGGGGGGTCTCTACAATGAGCAGTTCTTC.

V and J are TRBV6-2 or TRBV6-3 and TRBJ1-6; no clear D gene. The CDR3 runs 14 residues. V dropped 1 base and J dropped 9 bases, with 10 bases sitting between them. The germline V gene encodes CDR1 MNHEY and CDR2 SVGEGT. Written as DNA, the CDR3 is TGTGCCAGCAGTTACTGGGGTCTTGGTTCACCCCTCCACTTT. Translation: CASSYWGLGSPLHF.

This clonotype was counted a few times. This sequence may be a read error, since a much larger clone differs from it by one base. The chain has TRBV4-2 and TRBJ2-1; 10 bases agree with TRBD2. CDR1 is LGHNA, CDR2 YNFKEQ, per germline. There are 17 residues in the CDR3. J was trimmed by 13 bases and V by 0 bases; bases with no gene match: 15. For the CDR3, the DNA is TGTGCCAGCAGCCAAGAAGAGCGGGGGGGCTTCGGAGAGACCCAGTTCTTC. It specifies CASSQEERGGFGETQFF.

This clonotype showed up many times. This rearrangement joins TRBV5-8 to TRBJ1-2; no firm D call. The CDR3 length is 16 residues. V was clipped by 4 bases and J by 4 bases, with 20 bases between them. Germline CDR1 and CDR2: SGHTS and YDEGEE. Here the CDR3 reads CASSRRTGPQSYGYTF. The CDR3 nucleotides read TGTGCCAGCAGCCGAAGGACCGGTCCCCAGAGCTATGGCTACACCTTC.

This clonotype has ten or more counts. The chain employs TRBV18 and TRBJ2-5; 8 bases are a match to TRBD1. The CDR3 runs to 16 residues. Per germline, CDR1 KGHSH and CDR2 LQKENI. J gave up 2 bases and V 1 base, and 6 bases lay outside the gene matches. For the CDR3, the DNA is TGTGCCAGCTCACCACGGACAGGGTCAGGGCAAGAGACCCAGTACTTC. This gives the protein CASSPRTGSGQETQYF.

The rearrangement joins TRBV6-6 to TRBJ2-7; D gene ambiguous. V lost 7 bases and J 3 bases, leaving 13 bases between the germline ends. The CDR3 runs to 13 residues. The germline gives CDR1 MNHNY, CDR2 SVGAGI (reference sequence). The CDR3 here is CASTGPFCYEQYF. CDR3 bases: TGTGCCAGCACCGGACCTTTCTGCTACGAGCAGTACTTC.

This chain joins TRBV30 and TRBJ2-3; D possibly corresponds to TRBD1 (5 bases). This CDR3 has 14 residues. Trimming removed 2 bases from V and 0 bases from J, with 9 bases in between. Germline CDR1 GTSNPN, CDR2 SVGIG (reference sequence). The CDR3 region is CAWSPGLSTDTQYF. The CDR3, as DNA: TGTGCCTGGAGTCCAGGGCTGAGCACAGATACGCAGTATTTT. The variable domain in full, completed from reference TRBV30 and TRBJ2-3, reads SQTIHQWPATLVQPVGSPLSLECTVEGTSNPNLYWYRQAAGRGLQLLFYSVGIGQISSEVPQNLSASRPQDRQFILSSKKLLLSDSGFYLCAWSPGLSTDTQYFGPGTRLTVL.

This clonotype was seen more than once but under ten times. The genes are TRBV6-2 or TRBV6-3 and TRBJ2-7; 7 bases agree with TRBD1. With V trimmed by 2 bases and J by 5 bases, 3 bases remained unmatched. Per the germline V gene, CDR1 is MNHEY and CDR2 is SVGEGT. This CDR3 comprises 13 residues. This CDR3 reads CASSYGQVNEQYF. CDR3 coding DNA: TGTGCCAGCAGTTACGGACAGGTAAACGAGCAGTACTTC.

This clonotype was counted many times. The J gene is TRBJ1-6, the V gene TRBV5-1, with 8 bases lining up with TRBD1. V gave up 4 bases and J gave up 9 bases; unmatched junction bases: 9. The germline gives CDR1 SGHRS, CDR2 YFSETQ. The CDR3 sequence is 15 residues long. The CDR3: CASSLGQEEPSPLHF. The CDR3 nucleotides read TGCGCCAGCAGCCTGGGACAGGAGGAACCTTCACCCCTCCACTTT.

This clonotype was seen repeatedly, ten times or more. The chain carries TRBV9 and TRBJ2-7; weak D call: TRBD2 (5 bases). V was trimmed by 4 bases and J by 9 bases, leaving 20 bases between them. CDR1 SGDLS and CDR2 YYNGEE come from the germline V gene. The CDR3 extends over 14 amino acids. The CDR3: CASSTGPDGMGQYF. CDR3 DNA sequence: TGTGCCAGCAGCACCGGACCCGACGGGATGGGGCAGTACTTC.

This clonotype was recorded many times. V is TRBV4-2 and J is TRBJ2-7, with D possibly being TRBD2 (6 bases). V lost 3 bases to trimming and J lost 8 bases, with 11 bases between them. Germline-derived CDR1 and CDR2 are LGHNA and YNFKEQ. CDR3 length: 12 residues. The CDR3 coding sequence is TGTGCCAGCAGCCAGGAGGGGCCGAAGCAGTACTTC. Translation gives CASSQEGPKQYF.

The genes are TRBV7-8 and TRBJ2-7; D is unresolved. Trimming removed 5 bases at V and 4 bases at J, with 9 bases between. This CDR3 spans 12 amino acids. Looked up from germline, CDR1 is SGHVS and CDR2 is FQNEAQ. The CDR3 protein is CASSPRYYEQYF. The CDR3 DNA is TGTGCCAGCAGCCCTAGATATTACGAGCAGTACTTC.

A word on this clonotype: A single base separates this from a much larger clone, so it may be a read error. The conserved final phenylalanine or tryptophan is absent from the CDR3, which likely points to a read error. The CDR3, as DNA: TGCAGTGCTTCCGCTTCGACAACTAACTATGGCTACACCGTC. Protein sequence: CSASASTTNYGYTV. The rearrangement links TRBV20-1 to TRBJ1-2; D remains ambiguous. CDR3 length: 14 residues. Trimming cost V 5 bases and J 0 bases, with 13 bases left between them. CDR1 and CDR2 from the germline V gene are DFQATT and SNEGSKA (reference sequence).

This chain connects TRBV20-1 to TRBJ1-1; D is unresolved. V was cut by 6 bases and J by 4 bases, with 15 bases left in between. The CDR3 length is 13 residues. The V gene's germline CDR1 is DFQATT and CDR2 SNEGSKA (reference sequence). CDR3 DNA: TGCAGTGCCCTCCCTCCAGGTGGCACTGAAGCTTTCTTT. Protein: CSALPPGGTEAFF.

There are many counts of this clonotype. This chain uses TRBV25-1 with TRBJ2-7, with D possibly being TRBD1 (6 bases). The CDR3 loop spans 13 amino acids. V was pared by 3 bases and J by 2 bases, with 8 bases between. Germline V CDR1 and CDR2: MGHDK, SYGVNS. The CDR3, as DNA: TGTGCCAGCAGTGAGACAGGTACCTACGAGCAGTACTTC. This sequence encodes CASSETGTYEQYF.

The chain combines TRBV20-1 with TRBJ2-1, with TRBD2 matching 8 bases. This CDR3 is 15 amino acids long. In germline, CDR1 is DFQATT, CDR2 SNEGSKA (reference sequence). The junction had 10 bases not matched to a gene; V was cut back by 6 bases and J by 3 bases. The DNA of the CDR3 is TGCAGTGCCACGAGACCTAGCGGGCACTACAATGAGCAGTTCTTC. Translated: CSATRPSGHYNEQFF.

This clonotype was seen at least ten times. V gene TRBV29-1 combines with J gene TRBJ2-1, with D perhaps matching TRBD1 or TRBD2 (5 bases each). This CDR3 has 15 amino acids. From germline, CDR1 is SQVTM and CDR2 ANQGSEA. V dropped 4 bases and J dropped 4 bases, with 17 bases sitting between them. The CDR3 sequence is CSVGPSRGGYNEQFF. For the CDR3, the DNA is TGCAGCGTTGGGCCCTCTCGGGGCGGGTACAATGAGCAGTTCTTC.

The CDR3 sequence is CASSQNRGRLYEQYF. The CDR3 DNA reads TGTGCCAGCAGCCAGAATAGGGGGCGCTTGTATGAGCAGTACTTC. This chain links TRBV7-9 with TRBJ2-7; 7 bases are shared with TRBD1. The CDR3 is 15 residues long. Germline V gene data show CDR1 as SEHNR and CDR2 as FQNEAQ (reference sequence). V trimming: 5 bases; J trimming: 7 bases; junction bases outside the gene matches: 14. The variable domain in full, completed from reference TRBV7-9 and TRBJ2-7, reads DTGVSQNPRHKITKRGQNVTFRCDPISEHNRLYWYRQTLGQGPEFLTYFQNEAQLEKSRLLSDRFSAERPKGSFSTLEIQRTEQGDSAMYLCASSQNRGRLYEQYFGPGTRLTVT.

In this sample, this clonotype turned up many times. V is TRBV5-6 and J is TRBJ2-7; D uncertain. V was trimmed by 6 bases and J by 4 bases, leaving 17 bases between them. The CDR3 has 14 residues. Germline CDR1 reads SGHDT; CDR2 reads YYEEEE. The CDR3 DNA follows: TGTGCCAGCACCTCGGTTGGGGTTAGATACGAGCAGTACTTC. Its protein is CASTSVGVRYEQYF.

In its sample, this clonotype was seen a few times. The chain links TRBV7-2 to TRBJ1-1, with a tentative D call TRBD1 (6 bases). V was trimmed by 5 bases and J by 5 bases, leaving 15 bases between them. In germline, CDR1 is SGHTA, CDR2 FQGNSA. The CDR3 covers 14 residues. The CDR3 protein is CASSARGRVTEAFF. CDR3 DNA sequence: TGTGCCAGCAGCGCCAGGGGAAGGGTTACTGAAGCTTTCTTT.

This clonotype was seen only a few times. A clone one base away is much larger, so this may be a read error. V gene TRBV19 combines with J gene TRBJ1-5; no firm D call. V was trimmed by 9 bases and J by 0 bases, leaving 21 bases between them. CDR1 LNHDA and CDR2 SQIVND come from the germline V gene (reference sequence). The CDR3 covers 17 residues. DNA for the CDR3: TGTGCCAGCTCGACTAAGCCCCGGACTTATAGCAATCAGCCCCAGCATTTT. Translating gives CASSTKPRTYSNQPQHF.

CDR3 DNA: TGTGCCAGCAGCCGTGATCGGGGGCCGCAGAATGAGCAGTTCTTC. Protein: CASSRDRGPQNEQFF. The rearrangement joins TRBV3-1 to TRBJ2-1; D assignment may be TRBD1 or TRBD2 (6 bases each). The CDR3 consists of 15 residues. Germline CDR1 LGHDT, CDR2 YNNKEL (reference sequence). The ends were cut back, 4 bases at V and 7 bases at J, with 17 bases in the middle.

This clonotype has more than one count but fewer than ten. The chain joins TRBV20-1 to TRBJ2-1; no reliable D call. Judging by the DNA end, TRBJ2-7 fits better; the J call may be wrong. CDR3 length equals 15 residues. Germline V CDR1 and CDR2: DFQATT, SNEGSKA (reference sequence). CDR3 residues: CSARVGGVTYNEQYF. The CDR3 DNA reads TGCAGTGCTAGAGTAGGTGGGGTCACCTACAATGAGCAGTACTTC.

In regard to this clonotype: This may stem from a read error, because a much larger clone lies one nucleotide away. V usage is TRBV4-2 and J usage is TRBJ2-1; D is perhaps TRBD2 (6 bases). There are 15 residues in the CDR3. V was shortened by 1 base and J by 4 bases, with 11 bases between the two germline ends. Germline assignment: CDR1 LGHNA and CDR2 YNFKEQ. CDR3 sequence reads: CASSQVSSDYNEQFF. DNA of the CDR3: TGTGCCAGCAGCCAAGTCTCTAGCGATTACAATGAGCAGTTCTTC.

This clonotype was seen many times. This chain connects TRBV7-2 to TRBJ2-7; D unclear. V was clipped by 3 bases and J by 3 bases, with 24 bases between them. Germline V gives CDR1 SGHTA, CDR2 FQGNSA. The CDR3 sequence is 18 residues long. CDR3 protein: CASSLGQAWARLHYEQYF. For the CDR3, the DNA is TGTGCCAGCAGCTTGGGCCAGGCGTGGGCTCGATTACACTACGAGCAGTACTTC.

This clonotype has ten or more counts. The rearrangement uses TRBV7-9 and TRBJ2-1; possible D gene TRBD2, 6 bases. V lost 5 bases to trimming and J lost 5 bases, with 16 bases between them. CDR3 length equals 15 residues. Germline assignment: CDR1 SEHNR and CDR2 FQNEAQ (reference sequence). The chain's CDR3 is CASSPTGTPNNEQFF. CDR3 nucleotide sequence: TGTGCCAGCAGCCCGACCGGGACTCCGAACAATGAGCAGTTCTTC. The full variable domain, in which reference TRBV7-9 and TRBJ2-1 provide the parts outside the CDR3, is DTGVSQNPRHKITKRGQNVTFRCDPISEHNRLYWYRQTLGQGPEFLTYFQNEAQLEKSRLLSDRFSAERPKGSFSTLEIQRTEQGDSAMYLCASSPTGTPNNEQFFGPGTRLTVL.

This clonotype has more than one count but fewer than ten. This chain connects TRBV7-2 to TRBJ1-2, with 7 bases identical to TRBD1. The J segment lost 5 bases and the V segment lost 1 base, leaving 10 bases of the junction unmatched. The germline V gene has CDR1 SGHTA and CDR2 FQGNSA. The CDR3 consists of 16 residues. Here the CDR3 reads CASSLDRGIVSYGYTF. The CDR3 DNA is TGTGCCAGCAGCTTAGACAGGGGAATAGTTTCGTATGGCTACACCTTC.

This clonotype was recorded at least ten times. At one end, the junction sequence differs from germline, possibly due to a read error. This chain uses TRBV5-1 with TRBJ2-3; D gene unclear. The CDR3 is 12 residues long. Germline V lookup: CDR1 SGHRS, CDR2 YFSETQ. CDR3 protein: CASSLDTDTQYF. The CDR3 nucleotides read TGTGCCAGCAGCTTGGACACAGATACGCAGTATTTT.

This clonotype was counted only a few times. The chain is built from TRBV20-1 and TRBJ2-4, with 9 nucleotides matching TRBD2. CDR1 and CDR2 from the germline V gene are DFQATT and SNEGSKA (reference sequence). The CDR3 has 18 amino acids. Trimming took 4 bases from V and 2 from J; bases not matched to a gene: 15. In DNA form, the CDR3 reads TGCAGTGCTACGGCTGGGGGCGGGGGGGCCAAAACCAAAAACATTCAGTACTTC. Its translation is CSATAGGGGAKTKNIQYF.

This clonotype appeared a single time. The chain links TRBV6-1 to TRBJ2-7; weak D call: TRBD1 (5 bases). CDR1 and CDR2 from the germline V gene are MNHNS and SASEGT. Trimming removed 3 bases at V and 8 bases at J, with 17 bases between. This CDR3 is 14 amino acids long. The CDR3 here is CASSDQGCSLKQYF. In DNA form, the CDR3 reads TGTGCCAGCAGTGACCAGGGATGTTCTCTCAAGCAGTACTTC.

In its sample, this clonotype was seen a few times. This chain connects TRBV2 to TRBJ1-6; 8 bases align to TRBD1. Germline V lookup: CDR1 SNHLY, CDR2 FYNNEI. The CDR3 loop spans 16 amino acids. V lost 7 bases, J lost 7 bases, and 12 bases stayed unmatched. In DNA form, the CDR3 reads TGTGCCAGCACCCTCGTGACAGGGGCGAACAATTCACCCCTCCACTTT. It specifies CASTLVTGANNSPLHF.

V is TRBV6-5 and J is TRBJ2-5, with TRBD1 matching 9 bases. Unmatched junction bases numbered 15, after V lost 9 bases and J lost 7 bases. CDR3 length: 15 amino acids. The germline V gene has CDR1 MNHEY and CDR2 SVGAGI. The CDR3 DNA reads as TGTGCCAGATTTCCGGGACAGGGAGGTTTTGGGACCCAGTACTTC. Its protein product is CARFPGQGGFGTQYF.